Below, 32 T cell receptor beta chains from the same sample are listed, as sequenced in a study of T cells in localized non-small cell lung cancer. Profiling relied on immunoSEQ multiplex PCR, and the TCRdb table lists in-frame clones only, not all of them. Here the sample spans about 34,000 clones, 94% being singletons. This material consisted of peripheral blood, taken before any cancer treatment. The receptors were sampled from a woman aged 35-70 years with stage I lung adenocarcinoma.

The V and J genes are TRBV10-1 and TRBJ1-3, with 8 bases that match TRBD1. The junction had 15 bases not matched to a gene; V was cut back by 5 bases and J by 0 bases. CDR3 size: 19 residues. The germline CDR1 and CDR2 sequences are WNHNN and SYGVQD (reference sequence). The CDR3 reads CASSRRTGSPSNSGNTIYF. In DNA, the CDR3 is TGCGCCAGCAGTAGGAGGACAGGGTCCCCGTCTAACTCTGGAAACACCATATATTTT.

A note on this clone: Distinct nucleotide sequences in the sample also encode this CDR3. The V and J genes are TRBV7-3 and TRBJ2-1; 8 bases fit TRBD1. With 5 bases clipped from V and 6 bases from J, the junction kept 3 bases outside the gene matches. This CDR3 region has 13 residues. Germline-derived CDR1 and CDR2 are SGHTA and FQGTGA. CDR3 in amino acids: CASSAGTGNEQFF. CDR3 nucleotides: TGTGCCAGCAGCGCCGGGACAGGCAATGAGCAGTTCTTC.

The rearrangement links TRBV7-3 to TRBJ1-6; D uncertain. Germline V gives CDR1 SGHTA, CDR2 FQGTGA. V gave up 6 bases and J gave up 9 bases, with 3 bases separating them. This CDR3 spans 10 amino acids. CDR3 in amino acids: CASSISPLHF. The CDR3 DNA sequence: TGTGCCAGCAGTATTTCACCCCTCCACTTT.

The genes are TRBV12-5 and TRBJ1-6, with TRBD1 matching over 10 bases. Trimming removed 4 bases from V and 10 bases from J; junction bases left unmatched: 7. The CDR3 length is 15 residues. CDR1 is LGHNT, CDR2 FRNRAP, per germline. The CDR3 region has the DNA TGTGCTAGTGGTTCGGGACAGGGGTTTCGATCACCCCTCCACTTT. Translating it yields CASGSGQGFRSPLHF.

The CDR3 reads CASSPRTGGSYEQYF. DNA for the CDR3: TGTGCCAGCAGCCCACGGACAGGGGGCTCCTACGAGCAGTACTTC. The V and J genes are TRBV6-6 and TRBJ2-7; TRBD1 aligns across 10 bases. Germline values: CDR1 MNHNY, CDR2 SVGAGI (reference sequence). This CDR3 contains 15 residues. Trimming took 6 bases from V and 0 from J; bases not matched to a gene: 5.

The chain combines TRBV4-2 with TRBJ2-2; possibly TRBD1 for D (7 bases). V was trimmed by 4 bases and J by 2 bases, leaving 14 bases between them. CDR1 LGHNA and CDR2 YNFKEQ come from the germline V gene. The CDR3 is 16 residues long. CDR3 sequence (DNA): TGTGCCAGCAGCCCGGCGGAGGGGGCAAACACCGGGGAGCTGTTTTTT. This codes for CASSPAEGANTGELFF.

The genes are TRBV6-9 and TRBJ2-7; 8 bases line up with TRBD2. The CDR3 runs 14 residues. Germline-derived CDR1 and CDR2 are MNHGY and SVAAGI. V gave up 5 bases and J gave up 4 bases; unmatched junction bases: 7. CDR3 in DNA: TGTGCCAGCAGTGACCGGGAGGGCCCATACGAGCAGTACTTC. It codes for CASSDREGPYEQYF.

The J gene is TRBJ1-2, the V gene TRBV28; D gene uncertain. CDR3 length equals 16 residues. V was pared by 4 bases and J by 0 bases, with 15 bases between. The V gene's germline CDR1 is MDHEN and CDR2 SYDVKM. CDR3 amino acids: CASSSTREDANYGYTF. Here the CDR3 DNA reads TGTGCCAGCAGTTCTACCCGGGAGGATGCTAACTATGGCTACACCTTC.

V usage is TRBV11-1 and J usage is TRBJ2-7; the match to TRBD2 covers 11 bases. Trimming took 7 bases from V and 5 from J; bases not matched to a gene: 10. The CDR3 runs to 15 residues. Germline values: CDR1 SGHAT, CDR2 FQDESV (reference sequence). The CDR3 sequence: CASTWGTSGFDEQYF. CDR3 sequence (DNA): TGTGCCAGCACCTGGGGGACTAGCGGATTTGACGAGCAGTACTTC.

The chain uses TRBV18 and TRBJ1-2, with unresolved D. CDR3 size: 13 residues. Germline CDR1 KGHSH, CDR2 LQKENI. The V gene lost 6 bases and the J gene lost 5 bases, with 13 bases spanning the gap. The CDR3 region is CASSDGRGYGYTF. The DNA of the CDR3 is TGTGCCAGCTCGGACGGACGTGGTTATGGCTACACCTTC.

This rearrangement joins TRBV7-8 to TRBJ1-4, with D possibly being TRBD1 (5 bases). Trimming took off 4 bases at V and 5 bases at J, with 14 bases between the two ends. This CDR3 contains 15 residues. Germline loops: CDR1 SGHVS, CDR2 FQNEAQ. CDR3 DNA: TGTGCCAGCAGCTCGCGACAGAGTTTGAATGAAAAACTGTTTTTT. Its translation: CASSSRQSLNEKLFF.

V is TRBV6-5 and J is TRBJ2-5, with unresolved D. Deletions cut 2 bases from V and 0 bases from J, with 10 bases between. Germline V gene lookup returns CDR1 MNHEY and CDR2 SVGAGI. This CDR3 is built from 15 residues. CDR3 sequence (DNA): TGTGCCAGCAGTTACCTTGGCCGGTACCAAGAGACCCAGTACTTC. Encoded protein: CASSYLGRYQETQYF.

The table lists this clone with a count of one. The chain has TRBV19 and TRBJ1-4; 8 bases match TRBD1. The CDR3 runs to 13 residues. V lost 6 bases to trimming and J lost 8 bases; unmatched junction nucleotides: 5. Germline V lookup: CDR1 LNHDA, CDR2 SQIVND (reference sequence). The CDR3 loop is CASRDRVGEKLFF. For the CDR3, the DNA is TGTGCCAGTAGGGACAGGGTAGGAGAAAAACTGTTTTTT.

The rearrangement links TRBV2 to TRBJ1-1, with 8 bases aligning to TRBD1. CDR3 length: 12 residues. The trim removed 10 bases at V and 4 bases at J, leaving 5 bases unmatched. CDR1 and CDR2 (germline): SNHLY, FYNNEI. CDR3 region: CATQGAGTEAFF. The CDR3 nucleotides read TGTGCCACCCAGGGGGCAGGCACTGAAGCTTTCTTT.

This chain joins TRBV5-1 and TRBJ2-3, with 7 bases fitting TRBD2. The trim removed 0 bases at V and 2 bases at J, leaving 12 bases unmatched. Germline CDR1 SGHRS, CDR2 YFSETQ. The CDR3 loop spans 18 amino acids. The CDR3 coding sequence is TGCGCCAGCAGCTTGGCTCCGGGGGGTGGCAGAATCACAGATACGCAGTATTTT. It is translated as CASSLAPGGGRITDTQYF.

The rearrangement joins TRBV6-1 to TRBJ1-4; D is unclear. CDR3 size: 13 residues. CDR1 MNHNS and CDR2 SASEGT come from the germline V gene. Deletions cut 5 bases from V and 6 bases from J, with 10 bases between. CDR3 nucleotide sequence: TGTGCCAGCAGTTGGTCAGCTGATGAAAAACTGTTTTTT. Amino acids: CASSWSADEKLFF.

This chain links TRBV7-2 with TRBJ2-7, with D possibly matching TRBD2 (6 bases). The CDR3 runs to 16 residues. Deletions cut 0 bases from V and 2 bases from J, with 14 bases between. The germline CDR1 and CDR2 sequences are SGHTA and FQGNSA. DNA of the CDR3: TGTGCCAGCAGCTTAGCCGAGACTAGTTACGCCTACGAGCAGTACTTC. Translated: CASSLAETSYAYEQYF.

The chain recombines TRBV7-9 with TRBJ2-2; the match to TRBD2 covers 9 bases. The germline V gene has CDR1 SEHNR and CDR2 FQNEAQ (reference sequence). The length of the CDR3 is 16 residues. V dropped 5 bases and J dropped 0; count of bases not matched to a gene: 4. The chain's CDR3 is CASSPASGANTGELFF. The CDR3, as DNA: TGTGCCAGCAGCCCCGCTAGCGGGGCGAACACCGGGGAGCTGTTTTTT.

CDR3 DNA sequence: TGTGCCAGCAACCCGGGCAGCGGGGCCTACGAGCAGTACTTC. Translated: CASNPGSGAYEQYF. The chain combines TRBV7-8 with TRBJ2-7, with 7 nucleotides matching TRBD2. The V gene's germline CDR1 is SGHVS and CDR2 FQNEAQ. There are 14 residues in the CDR3. V shed 7 bases and J 2 bases; nucleotides not matched to a gene: 8. The whole variable domain, filled in from reference TRBV7-8 and TRBJ2-7, reads GAGVSQSPRYKVAKRGQDVALRCDPISGHVSLFWYQQALGQGPEFLTYFQNEAQLDKSGLPSDRFFAERPEGSVSTLKIQRTQQEDSAVYLCASNPGSGAYEQYFGPGTRLTVT.

The chain combines TRBV2 with TRBJ2-7; D is perhaps TRBD1 (5 bases). V was cut by 6 bases and J by 5 bases, with 14 bases left in between. The CDR3 consists of 13 residues. Germline CDR1 and CDR2: SNHLY and FYNNEI. In nucleotides, the CDR3 is TGTGCCAGCAGGCTGGTCAGGGCGGACGAGCAGTACTTC. It specifies CASRLVRADEQYF.

CDR3 in DNA: TGTGCAAGTCGCCCCCGGACTAAACCCTACAATGAGCAGTTCTTC. Protein: CASRPRTKPYNEQFF. The gene calls are TRBV12-2 and TRBJ2-1; TRBD2, as called in the table, went unchecked against the DNA. TRBV12-2 is labeled a pseudogene. The CDR3 contains 15 residues.

This clone has only one observation. The CDR3 is CASSFTGVGTEAFF. The CDR3 nucleotides read TGCGCCAGCAGCTTTACAGGCGTTGGCACTGAAGCTTTCTTT. The chain has TRBV5-1 and TRBJ1-1; a possible D gene is TRBD1 (5 bases). Germline CDR1 SGHRS, CDR2 YFSETQ. V was trimmed by 2 bases and J by 4 bases, leaving 12 bases between them. The CDR3 loop spans 14 amino acids. The full variable domain, rest sourced from reference TRBV5-1 and TRBJ1-1, is KAGVTQTPRYLIKTRGQQVTLSCSPISGHRSVSWYQQTPGQGLQFLFEYFSETQRNKGNFPGRFSGRQFSNSRSEMNVSTLELGDSALYLCASSFTGVGTEAFFGQGTRLTVV.

The chain joins TRBV6-5 to TRBJ1-2; D is perhaps TRBD1 (5 bases). The CDR3 sequence is 13 residues long. With 0 bases removed from V and 14 bases from J, the gap between germline ends came to 16 bases. Germline lookup yields CDR1 MNHEY and CDR2 SVGAGI. CDR3 DNA: TGTGCCAGCAGTTACTCGAAAGCCGCGACAGTTACCTTC. Its translation is CASSYSKAATVTF.

V gene TRBV4-1 combines with J gene TRBJ2-6; D unclear. Germline V CDR1 and CDR2: MGHRA, YSYEKL. This CDR3 is built from 15 residues. V lost 2 bases, J lost 2 bases, and 7 bases lay in between. CDR3: CASSQSSTGANVLTF. CDR3 coding DNA: TGCGCCAGCAGCCAATCGTCGACTGGGGCCAACGTCCTGACTTTC.

The V gene is TRBV13, the J gene TRBJ1-1; TRBD1 is a possible D gene (5 bases). The germline CDR1 and CDR2 sequences are PRHDT and FYEKMQ (reference sequence). V dropped 5 bases and J dropped 2 bases, with 21 bases sitting between them. The CDR3 loop spans 17 amino acids. This chain's CDR3 is CASSPSEGPEGNTEAFF. As DNA, the CDR3 is TGTGCCAGCAGCCCCTCCGAGGGGCCCGAGGGAAACACTGAAGCTTTCTTT.

This chain joins TRBV9 and TRBJ1-1; D ambiguous. This CDR3 contains 13 residues. Germline V gives CDR1 SGDLS, CDR2 YYNGEE. Trimming took off 2 bases at V and 0 bases at J, with 5 bases between the two ends. For the CDR3, the DNA is TGTGCCAGCAGCGTCGGTATGAACACTGAAGCTTTCTTT. It yields the protein CASSVGMNTEAFF.

This chain links TRBV7-2 with TRBJ2-3, with D unclear. The CDR3 sequence is 13 residues long. Per germline, CDR1 SGHTA and CDR2 FQGNSA. With 1 base removed from V and 1 base from J, the gap between germline ends came to 3 bases. Written as DNA, the CDR3 is TGTGCCAGCAGCTTAGTGGGCACAGATACGCAGTATTTT. Protein product: CASSLVGTDTQYF.

This clone was observed a single time. This rearrangement joins TRBV21-1 to TRBJ1-2; TRBD1 is taken as the D call from the table, unchecked against the DNA. TRBV21-1 is deemed a pseudogene. This CDR3 is built from 21 residues. CDR3 region: CASSKGNKPGTGGQVYYGYTF. CDR3 coding DNA: TGTGCCAGCAGCAAAGGGAATAAACCTGGGACAGGGGGCCAGGTGTACTATGGCTACACCTTC.

The chain has TRBV28 and TRBJ1-2, with 9 bases lining up with TRBD1. The CDR3 totals 14 residues. Losses at the gene ends were 5 bases for V and 4 bases for J; bases not matched to a gene: 5. From germline, CDR1 is MDHEN and CDR2 SYDVKM. In DNA form, the CDR3 reads TGTGCCAGCAGTCTCCCGGGACAGGGCTATGGCTACACCTTC. This gives the protein CASSLPGQGYGYTF.

The V call is TRBV14, the J call TRBJ2-1; D gene unclear. The CDR3 length is 16 residues. Germline assignment: CDR1 SGHDN and CDR2 FVKESK. The V end lost 2 bases, the J end lost 0 bases, and 11 bases lay between the germline ends. The CDR3: CASSQRKGSSYNEQFF. The CDR3 bases are TGTGCCAGCAGCCAAAGAAAGGGTAGCTCCTACAATGAGCAGTTCTTC.

This chain connects TRBV14 to TRBJ1-6, with 7 bases aligning to TRBD1. Germline CDR1 is SGHDN and CDR2 is FVKESK. V dropped 8 bases and J dropped 0; count of bases not matched to a gene: 4. This CDR3 contains 15 residues. Here the CDR3 reads CASGGGSSYNSPLHF. The CDR3, as DNA: TGTGCCAGCGGAGGGGGCAGCTCCTATAATTCACCCCTCCACTTT.

The rearrangement joins TRBV4-1 to TRBJ2-7, with a weak D call TRBD1 (5 bases). This CDR3 comprises 16 residues. V shed 2 bases and J shed 2 bases, with 16 bases lying between them. Germline V gives CDR1 MGHRA, CDR2 YSYEKL. CDR3 sequence reads: CASSQYTLGVAYEQYF. The CDR3 DNA reads as TGCGCCAGCAGCCAATATACGTTAGGGGTTGCCTACGAGCAGTACTTC.